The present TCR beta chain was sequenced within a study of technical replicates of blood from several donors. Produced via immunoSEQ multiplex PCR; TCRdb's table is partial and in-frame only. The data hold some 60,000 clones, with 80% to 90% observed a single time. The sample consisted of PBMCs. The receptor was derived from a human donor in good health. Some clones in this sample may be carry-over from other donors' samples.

The DNA for the CDR3 is TGTGCCAGCTCAACCACAGGGGGCGCTTTGGCCGGGGAGCTGTTTTTT. Protein product: CASSTTGGALAGELFF. V usage is TRBV18 and J usage is TRBJ2-2; 9 positions agree with TRBD1. The CDR3 totals 16 residues. Trimming cost V 5 bases and J 6 bases; bases outside gene matches: 10. Germline-derived CDR1 and CDR2 are KGHSH and LQKENI.